One T cell receptor (beta chain) is described in this entry. This sample is part of a study of T cell changes during pregnancy in multiple sclerosis. Some clones are missing from TCRdb's copy, which holds only in-frame ones; the method was immunoSEQ multiplex PCR. This sample has tens of thousands of clones; roughly 92% occur once, and the top ten carry around 0.61%. V lost 3 bases to trimming and J lost 6 bases, with 7 bases between them. The CDR3 loop spans 13 amino acids. CDR1 and CDR2 (germline): SGHDT, YYEEEE. The sequence derives from a female donor with multiple sclerosis, enrolled in a pregnancy study. This material consisted of CD4+ T cells from peripheral blood mononuclear cells, taken in the third trimester of pregnancy. The gene calls are TRBV5-6 and TRBJ1-6, with D hard to call. The CDR3 DNA reads TGTGCCAGCAGCTCGGGAGCTAATTCACCCCTCCACTTT. Protein sequence: CASSSGANSPLHF.